This T cell receptor (beta chain) was sequenced in a study of blood T cell repertoires in COVID-19. Study overall: COVID-19 samples from acute and convalescent phases originated in the United States, Italy and Spain.

The germline gives CDR1 MNHEY, CDR2 SVGAGI. The CDR3 is made up of 13 amino acids. V shed 0 bases and J shed 3 bases, with 6 bases lying between them. Recruitment covered under 25 US areas and drew participants whose ages spanned roughly 18 to 100 years. Participant-reported clinical history was the basis for cohort assignment. Source study methods: Estimates of nucleated cell counts were drawn from the amplification of reference gene primers. This table comes from immunoSEQ multiplex PCR, and its TCRdb copy is limited to in-frame clones, with some not included. D and trimming were read from the DNA, whereas the V and J calls and clone size are those reported in that table. The table lists about 370,000 clones, approximately 92% of them singletons.

The clonotype was recovered from a man between 18 and 35 years old who had recovered from COVID-19. V is TRBV6-5 and J is TRBJ2-7; D is possibly TRBD1 (5 bases). Sequenced sample: PBMCs or T cells enriched from blood (not recorded which). The CDR3 nucleotides read TGTGCCAGCAGTTACTCAGGGGACTACGAGCAGTACTTC. It translates to CASSYSGDYEQYF.